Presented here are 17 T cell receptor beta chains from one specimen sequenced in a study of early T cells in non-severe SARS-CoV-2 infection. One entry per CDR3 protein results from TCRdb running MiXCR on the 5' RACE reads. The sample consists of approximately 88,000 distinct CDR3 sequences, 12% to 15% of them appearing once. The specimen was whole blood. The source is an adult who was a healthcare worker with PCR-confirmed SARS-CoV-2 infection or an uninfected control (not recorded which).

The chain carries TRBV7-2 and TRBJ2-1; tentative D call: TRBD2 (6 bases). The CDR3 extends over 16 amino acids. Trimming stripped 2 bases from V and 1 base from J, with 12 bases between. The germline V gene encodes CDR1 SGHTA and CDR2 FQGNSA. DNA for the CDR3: TGTGCCAGCAGCTTATTAGGCGGGGTTTCCTACAATGAGCAGTTCTTC. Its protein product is CASSLLGGVSYNEQFF.

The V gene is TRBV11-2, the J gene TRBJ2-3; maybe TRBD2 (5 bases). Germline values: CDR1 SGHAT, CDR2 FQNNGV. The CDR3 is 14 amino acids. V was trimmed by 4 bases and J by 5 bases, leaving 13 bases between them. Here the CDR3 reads CASSSQRFGDTQYF. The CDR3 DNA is TGTGCCAGCAGCTCCCAGCGGTTCGGAGATACGCAGTATTTT. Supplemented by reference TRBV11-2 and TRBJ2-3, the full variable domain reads EAGVAQSPRYKIIEKRQSVAFWCNPISGHATLYWYQQILGQGPKLLIQFQNNGVVDDSQLPKDRFSAERLKGVDSTLKIQPAKLEDSAVYLCASSSQRFGDTQYFGPGTRLTVL.

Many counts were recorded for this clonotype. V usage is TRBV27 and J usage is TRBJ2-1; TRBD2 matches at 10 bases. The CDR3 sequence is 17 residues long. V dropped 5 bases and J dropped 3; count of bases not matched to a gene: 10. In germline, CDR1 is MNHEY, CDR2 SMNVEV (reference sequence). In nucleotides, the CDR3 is TGTGCCAGCAGTATCCGCCAAGCGGGGGGGCTCTACAATGAGCAGTTCTTC. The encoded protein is CASSIRQAGGLYNEQFF.

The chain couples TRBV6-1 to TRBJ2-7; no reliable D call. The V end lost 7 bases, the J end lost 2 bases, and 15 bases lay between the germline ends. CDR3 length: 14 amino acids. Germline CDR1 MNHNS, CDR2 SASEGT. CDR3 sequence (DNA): TGTGCCAGCACCGACCCCTCTGCGGCCTACGAGCAGTACTTC. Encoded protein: CASTDPSAAYEQYF.

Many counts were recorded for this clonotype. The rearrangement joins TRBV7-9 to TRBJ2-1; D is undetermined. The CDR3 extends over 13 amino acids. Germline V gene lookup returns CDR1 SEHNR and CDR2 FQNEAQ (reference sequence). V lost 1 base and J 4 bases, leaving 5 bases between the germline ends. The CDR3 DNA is TGTGCCAGCAGCTTAGACAAGTACAATGAGCAGTTCTTC. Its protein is CASSLDKYNEQFF.

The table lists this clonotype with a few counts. CDR3 coding DNA: TGCGCCAGCATTTTAGGCCTTCAATCAATCGGCTACACCTTC. Translating it yields CASILGLQSIGYTF. The J gene is TRBJ1-2, the V gene TRBV5-1; D is unresolved. Germline loops: CDR1 SGHRS, CDR2 YFSETQ. The CDR3 contains 14 residues. Trimming stripped 6 bases from V and 8 bases from J, with 20 bases between.

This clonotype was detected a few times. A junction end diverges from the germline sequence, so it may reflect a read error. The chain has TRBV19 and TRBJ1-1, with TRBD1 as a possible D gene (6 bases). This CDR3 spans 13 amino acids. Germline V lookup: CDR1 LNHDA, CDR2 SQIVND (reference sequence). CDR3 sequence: CASIQRGIAEAFF. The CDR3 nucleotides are TGTGCCAGTATCCAAAGGGGGATAGCTGAAGCCTTCTTT.

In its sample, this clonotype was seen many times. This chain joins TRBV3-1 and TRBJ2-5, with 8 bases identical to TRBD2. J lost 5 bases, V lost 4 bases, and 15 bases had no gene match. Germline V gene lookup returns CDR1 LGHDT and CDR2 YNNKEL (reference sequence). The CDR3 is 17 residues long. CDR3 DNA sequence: TGTGCCAGCAGCCTCCTCGCGGGCCCCAGCGGGGGCGAGACCCAGTACTTC. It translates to CASSLLAGPSGGETQYF.

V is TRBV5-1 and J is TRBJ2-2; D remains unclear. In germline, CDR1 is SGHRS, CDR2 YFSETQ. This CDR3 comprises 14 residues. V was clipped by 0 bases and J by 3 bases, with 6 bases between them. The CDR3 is CASSLAPDTGELFF. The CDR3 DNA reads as TGCGCCAGCAGCTTGGCTCCAGACACCGGGGAGCTGTTTTTT.

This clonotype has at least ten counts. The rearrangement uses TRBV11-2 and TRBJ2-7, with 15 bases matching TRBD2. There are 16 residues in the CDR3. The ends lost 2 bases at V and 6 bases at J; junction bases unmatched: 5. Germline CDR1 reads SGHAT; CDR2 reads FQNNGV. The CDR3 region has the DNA TGTGCCAGCAGCTTATTTGGGACTAGCGGGGGGCGCGAGCAGTACTTC. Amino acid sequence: CASSLFGTSGGREQYF.

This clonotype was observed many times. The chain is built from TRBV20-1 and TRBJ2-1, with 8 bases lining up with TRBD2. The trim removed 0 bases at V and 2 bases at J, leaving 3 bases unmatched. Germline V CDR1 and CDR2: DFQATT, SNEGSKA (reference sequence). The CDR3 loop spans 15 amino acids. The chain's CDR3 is CSARDVGLAYNEQFF. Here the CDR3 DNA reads TGCAGTGCTAGAGATGTGGGACTAGCCTACAATGAGCAGTTCTTC.

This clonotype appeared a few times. The DNA of the CDR3 is TGTGCCAGCAGCGTGGAGATGCAGGGAATCGGAGCTTTCTTT. The encoded protein is CASSVEMQGIGAFF. The J gene is TRBJ1-1, the V gene TRBV9, with a possible D match to TRBD1 (5 bases). This CDR3 is 14 amino acids long. Between the trimmed V and J ends, which lost 2 bases and 10 bases, there was a span of 18 bases. Germline lookup yields CDR1 SGDLS and CDR2 YYNGEE. Using reference TRBV9 and TRBJ1-1 for the parts outside the CDR3, the full variable domain is DSGVTQTPKHLITATGQRVTLRCSPRSGDLSVYWYQQSLDQGLQFLIQYYNGEERAKGNILERFSAQQFPDLHSELNLSSLELGDSALYFCASSVEMQGIGAFFGQGTRLTVV.

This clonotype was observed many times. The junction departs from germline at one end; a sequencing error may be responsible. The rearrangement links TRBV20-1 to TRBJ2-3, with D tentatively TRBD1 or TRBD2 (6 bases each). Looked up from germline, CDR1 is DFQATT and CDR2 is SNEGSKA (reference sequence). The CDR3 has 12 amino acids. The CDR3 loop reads CSASKGGTPSHF. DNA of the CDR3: TGCAGTGCTAGTAAGGGGGGCACCCCAAGTCATTTT.

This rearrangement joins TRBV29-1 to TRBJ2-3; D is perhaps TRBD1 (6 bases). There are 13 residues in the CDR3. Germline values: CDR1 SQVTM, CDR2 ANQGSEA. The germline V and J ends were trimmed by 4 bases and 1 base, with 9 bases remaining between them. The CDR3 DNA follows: TGCAGCGTTGGGGGGCTACGCACAGATACGCAGTATTTT. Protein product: CSVGGLRTDTQYF.

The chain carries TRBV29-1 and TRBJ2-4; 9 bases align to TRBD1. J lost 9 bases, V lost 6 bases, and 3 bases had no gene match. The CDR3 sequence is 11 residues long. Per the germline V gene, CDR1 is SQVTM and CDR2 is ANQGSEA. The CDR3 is CSVGQGSIQYF. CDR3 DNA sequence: TGCAGCGTAGGACAGGGGAGCATTCAGTACTTC. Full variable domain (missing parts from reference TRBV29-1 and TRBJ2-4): SAVISQKPSRDICQRGTSLTIQCQVDSQVTMMFWYRQQPGQSLTLIATANQGSEATYESGFVIDKFPISRPNLTFSTLTVSNMSPEDSSIYLCSVGQGSIQYFGAGTRLSVL.

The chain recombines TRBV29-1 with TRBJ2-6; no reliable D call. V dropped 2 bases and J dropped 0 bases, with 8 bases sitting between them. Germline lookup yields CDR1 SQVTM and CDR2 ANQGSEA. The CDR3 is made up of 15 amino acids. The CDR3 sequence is CSVERPLSGANVLTF. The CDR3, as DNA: TGCAGCGTTGAACGGCCGCTCTCTGGGGCCAACGTCCTGACTTTC.

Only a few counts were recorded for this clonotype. The DNA for the CDR3 is TGTGCCATCGCACGAGACGGTGTAAAAGCTTTCTTT. This sequence encodes CAIARDGVKAFF. This chain uses TRBV6-2 or TRBV6-3 with TRBJ1-1, with D unclear. V was clipped by 10 bases and J by 9 bases, with 18 bases between them. Germline V lookup: CDR1 MNHEY, CDR2 SVGEGT. This CDR3 comprises 12 residues.